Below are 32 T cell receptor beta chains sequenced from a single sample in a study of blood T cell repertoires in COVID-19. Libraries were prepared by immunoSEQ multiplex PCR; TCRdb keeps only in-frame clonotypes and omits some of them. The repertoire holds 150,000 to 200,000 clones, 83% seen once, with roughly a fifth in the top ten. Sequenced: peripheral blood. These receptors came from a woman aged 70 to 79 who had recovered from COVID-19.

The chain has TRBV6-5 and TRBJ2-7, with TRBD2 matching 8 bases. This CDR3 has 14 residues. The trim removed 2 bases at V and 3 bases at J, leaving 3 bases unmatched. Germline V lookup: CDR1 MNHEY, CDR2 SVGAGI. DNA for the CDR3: TGTGCCAGCAGTTACCGGGAGGGCGGCTACGAGCAGTACTTC. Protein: CASSYREGGYEQYF.

In DNA form, the CDR3 reads TGTGCCAGCACGGCGGGGGGCACAGATACGCAGTATTTT. Encoded protein: CASTAGGTDTQYF. The chain uses TRBV18 and TRBJ2-3, with TRBD2 matching 7 bases. Germline V gene lookup returns CDR1 KGHSH and CDR2 LQKENI. The CDR3 is made up of 13 amino acids. V was clipped by 8 bases and J by 1 base; unmatched bases: 3.

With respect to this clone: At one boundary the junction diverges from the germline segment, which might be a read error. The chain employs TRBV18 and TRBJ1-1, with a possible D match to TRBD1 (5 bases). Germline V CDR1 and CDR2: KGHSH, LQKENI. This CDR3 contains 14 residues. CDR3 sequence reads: CASSPSRQNAEAFF. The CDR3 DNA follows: TGTGCCAGCTCACCCAGTCGACAGAACGCTGAAGCTTTCTTT.

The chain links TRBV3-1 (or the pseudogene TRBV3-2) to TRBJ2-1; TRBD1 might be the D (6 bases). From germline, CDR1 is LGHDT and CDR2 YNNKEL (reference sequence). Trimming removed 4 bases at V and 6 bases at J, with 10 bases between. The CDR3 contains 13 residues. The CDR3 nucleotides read TGTGCCAGCAGCCCCGGGACATTCAATGAGCAGTTCTTC. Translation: CASSPGTFNEQFF.

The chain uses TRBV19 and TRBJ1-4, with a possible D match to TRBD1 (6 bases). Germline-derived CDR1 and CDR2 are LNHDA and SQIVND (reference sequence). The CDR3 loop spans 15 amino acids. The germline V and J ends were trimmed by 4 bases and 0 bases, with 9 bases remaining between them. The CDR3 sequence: CASSRNRATNEKLFF. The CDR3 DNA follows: TGTGCCAGTAGTAGAAACAGGGCAACTAATGAAAAACTGTTTTTT.

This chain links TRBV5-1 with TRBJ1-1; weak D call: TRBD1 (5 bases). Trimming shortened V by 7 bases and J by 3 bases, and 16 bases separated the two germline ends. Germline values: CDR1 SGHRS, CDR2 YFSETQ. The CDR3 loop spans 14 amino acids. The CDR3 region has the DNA TGCGCCAGCGGCCCGGGGGGTGGGGACACTGAAGCTTTCTTT. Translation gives CASGPGGGDTEAFF. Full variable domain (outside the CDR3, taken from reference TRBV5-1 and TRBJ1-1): KAGVTQTPRYLIKTRGQQVTLSCSPISGHRSVSWYQQTPGQGLQFLFEYFSETQRNKGNFPGRFSGRQFSNSRSEMNVSTLELGDSALYLCASGPGGGDTEAFFGQGTRLTVV.

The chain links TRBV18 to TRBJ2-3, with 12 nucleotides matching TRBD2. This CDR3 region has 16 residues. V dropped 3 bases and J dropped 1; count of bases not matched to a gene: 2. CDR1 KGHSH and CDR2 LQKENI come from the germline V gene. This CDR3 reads CASSPLAGGGTDTQYF. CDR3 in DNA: TGTGCCAGCTCACCGCTAGCGGGGGGGGGCACAGATACGCAGTATTTT.

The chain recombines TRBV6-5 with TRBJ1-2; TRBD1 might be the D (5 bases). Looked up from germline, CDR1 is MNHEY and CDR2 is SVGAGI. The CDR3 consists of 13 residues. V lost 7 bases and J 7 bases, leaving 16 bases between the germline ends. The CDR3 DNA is TGTGCCAGCACCCCAGCGGGGGGAGGTGGCTACACCTTC. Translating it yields CASTPAGGGGYTF.

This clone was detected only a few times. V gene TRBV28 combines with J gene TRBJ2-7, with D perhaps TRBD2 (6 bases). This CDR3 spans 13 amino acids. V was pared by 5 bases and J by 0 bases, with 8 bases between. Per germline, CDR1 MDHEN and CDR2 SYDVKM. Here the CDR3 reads CASSGLSSYEQYF. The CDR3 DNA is TGTGCCAGCAGTGGACTAAGCTCCTACGAGCAGTACTTC.

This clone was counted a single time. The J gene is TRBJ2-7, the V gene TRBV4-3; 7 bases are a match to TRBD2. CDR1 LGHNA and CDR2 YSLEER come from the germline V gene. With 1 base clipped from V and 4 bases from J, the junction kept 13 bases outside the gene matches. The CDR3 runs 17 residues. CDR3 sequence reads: CASSQGASGALGYEQYF. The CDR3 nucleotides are TGCGCCAGCAGCCAAGGGGCTAGCGGAGCCCTCGGGTACGAGCAGTACTTC.

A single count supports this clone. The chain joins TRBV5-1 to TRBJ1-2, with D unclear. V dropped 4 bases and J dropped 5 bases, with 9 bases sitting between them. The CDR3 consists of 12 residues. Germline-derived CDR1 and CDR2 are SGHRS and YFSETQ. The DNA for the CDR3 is TGCGCCAGCAGCCCCCGAGGGTATGGCTACACCTTC. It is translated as CASSPRGYGYTF.

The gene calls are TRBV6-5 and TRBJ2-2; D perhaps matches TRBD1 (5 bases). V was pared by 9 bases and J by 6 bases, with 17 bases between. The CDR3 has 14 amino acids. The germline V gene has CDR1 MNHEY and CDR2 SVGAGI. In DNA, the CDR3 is TGTGCCAGTGCCGCAGGGCGATGGTCCGGGGAGCTGTTTTTT. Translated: CASAAGRWSGELFF.

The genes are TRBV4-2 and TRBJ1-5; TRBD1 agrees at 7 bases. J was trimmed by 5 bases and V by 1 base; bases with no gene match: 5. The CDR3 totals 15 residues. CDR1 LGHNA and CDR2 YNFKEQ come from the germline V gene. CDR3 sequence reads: CASSQVGTAYQPQHF. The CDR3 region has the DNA TGTGCCAGCAGCCAAGTGGGGACAGCCTATCAGCCCCAGCATTTT.

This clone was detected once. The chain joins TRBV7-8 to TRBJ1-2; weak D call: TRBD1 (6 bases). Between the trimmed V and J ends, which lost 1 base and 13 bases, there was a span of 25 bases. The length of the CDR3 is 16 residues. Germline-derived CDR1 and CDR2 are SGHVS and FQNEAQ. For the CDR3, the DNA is TGTGCCAGCAGCTTAGGCGTTGGGAACTGGGCAGGGGTTGGCACCTTC. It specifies CASSLGVGNWAGVGTF.

As DNA, the CDR3 is TGTGCCTGGAGCCAGACAGGGTCCGGAAACACCATATATTTT. Residues: CAWSQTGSGNTIYF. The gene calls are TRBV30 and TRBJ1-3, with 7 bases matching TRBD1. Germline V gene sequence: CDR1 GTSNPN, CDR2 SVGIG (reference sequence). This CDR3 comprises 14 residues. Trimming cost V 3 bases and J 4 bases; bases outside gene matches: 6.

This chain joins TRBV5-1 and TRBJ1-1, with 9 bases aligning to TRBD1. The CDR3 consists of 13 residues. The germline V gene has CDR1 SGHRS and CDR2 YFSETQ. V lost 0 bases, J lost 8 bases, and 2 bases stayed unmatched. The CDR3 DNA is TGCGCCAGCAGCTTGGGGGACAGGGACGAAGCTTTCTTT. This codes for CASSLGDRDEAFF.

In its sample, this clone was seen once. The CDR3 coding sequence is TGTGCCAGCAGCCAAGATCTGGCCTCGCGGGGCTACACCTTC. It specifies CASSQDLASRGYTF. V is TRBV3-1 (or the pseudogene TRBV3-2) and J is TRBJ1-2; unclear D gene. The CDR3 consists of 14 residues. Germline CDR1 reads LGHDT; CDR2 reads YNNKEL (reference sequence). V was pared by 0 bases and J by 8 bases, with 13 bases between.

The CDR3 sequence is CASLPPGGRQPQHF. DNA for the CDR3: TGTGCCAGCTTACCCCCGGGGGGCCGTCAGCCCCAGCATTTT. The chain couples TRBV6-5 to TRBJ1-5; maybe TRBD1 (6 bases). The germline V and J ends were trimmed by 8 bases and 6 bases, with 17 bases remaining between them. CDR3 length equals 14 residues. Per the germline V gene, CDR1 is MNHEY and CDR2 is SVGAGI.

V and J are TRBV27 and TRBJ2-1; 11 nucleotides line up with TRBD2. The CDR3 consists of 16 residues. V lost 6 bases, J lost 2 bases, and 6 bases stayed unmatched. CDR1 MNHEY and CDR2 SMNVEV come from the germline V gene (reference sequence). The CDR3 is CASSRSSGGPYNEQFF. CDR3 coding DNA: TGTGCCAGCAGCCGTTCTAGCGGGGGGCCCTACAATGAGCAGTTCTTC.

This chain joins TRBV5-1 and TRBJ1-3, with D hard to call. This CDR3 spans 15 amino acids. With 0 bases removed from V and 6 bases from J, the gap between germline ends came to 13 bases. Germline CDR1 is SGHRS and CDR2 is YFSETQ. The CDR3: CASSLATSVANTIYF. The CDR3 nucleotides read TGCGCCAGCAGCTTGGCAACTTCCGTTGCAAACACCATATATTTT.

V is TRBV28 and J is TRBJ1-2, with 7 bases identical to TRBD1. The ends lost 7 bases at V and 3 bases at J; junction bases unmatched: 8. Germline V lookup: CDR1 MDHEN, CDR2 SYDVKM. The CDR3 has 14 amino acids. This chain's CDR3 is CASKGQLGDYGYTF. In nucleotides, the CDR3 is TGTGCCAGCAAGGGACAGCTGGGTGACTATGGCTACACCTTC.

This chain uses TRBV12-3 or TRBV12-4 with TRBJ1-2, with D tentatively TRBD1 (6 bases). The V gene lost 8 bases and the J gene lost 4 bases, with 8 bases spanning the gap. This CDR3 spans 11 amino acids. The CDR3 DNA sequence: TGTGCCAGCCGACAGGTCTATGGCTACACCTTC. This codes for CASRQVYGYTF.

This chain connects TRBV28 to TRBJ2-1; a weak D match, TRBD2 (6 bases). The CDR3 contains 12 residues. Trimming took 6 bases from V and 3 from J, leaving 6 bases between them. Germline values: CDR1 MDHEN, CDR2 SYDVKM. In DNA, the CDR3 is TGTGCCAGCAGGGGGGGCTACAATGAGCAGTTCTTC. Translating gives CASRGGYNEQFF.

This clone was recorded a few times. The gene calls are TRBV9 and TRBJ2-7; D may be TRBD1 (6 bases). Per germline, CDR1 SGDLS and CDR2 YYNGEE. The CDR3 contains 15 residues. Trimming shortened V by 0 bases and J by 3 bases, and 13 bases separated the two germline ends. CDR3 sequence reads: CASSVGQGNHYEQYF. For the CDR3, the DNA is TGTGCCAGCAGCGTAGGGCAGGGGAACCACTACGAGCAGTACTTC.

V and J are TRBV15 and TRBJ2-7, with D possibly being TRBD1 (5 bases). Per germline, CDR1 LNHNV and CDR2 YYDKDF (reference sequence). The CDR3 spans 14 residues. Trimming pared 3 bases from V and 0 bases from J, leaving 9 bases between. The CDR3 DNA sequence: TGTGCCACCAGCAGGGACACCCTCTCCTACGAGCAGTACTTC. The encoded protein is CATSRDTLSYEQYF.

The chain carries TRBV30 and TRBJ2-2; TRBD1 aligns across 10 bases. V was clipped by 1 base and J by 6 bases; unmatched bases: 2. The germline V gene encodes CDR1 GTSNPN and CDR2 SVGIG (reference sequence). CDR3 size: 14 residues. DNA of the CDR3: TGTGCCTGGAGTGACGGACAGGGGGCCGGGGAGCTGTTTTTT. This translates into CAWSDGQGAGELFF.

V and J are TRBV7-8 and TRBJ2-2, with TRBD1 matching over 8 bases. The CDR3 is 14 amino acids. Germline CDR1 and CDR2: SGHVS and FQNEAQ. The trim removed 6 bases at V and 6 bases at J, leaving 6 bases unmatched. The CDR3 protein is CASRPQGAAGELFF. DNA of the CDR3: TGTGCCAGCAGACCGCAGGGGGCGGCCGGGGAGCTGTTTTTT.

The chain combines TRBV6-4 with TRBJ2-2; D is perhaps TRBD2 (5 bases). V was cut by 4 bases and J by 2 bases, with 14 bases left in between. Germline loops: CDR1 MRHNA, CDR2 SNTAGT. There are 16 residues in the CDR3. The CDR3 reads CASSVEGEENTGELFF. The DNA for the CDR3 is TGTGCCAGCAGTGTCGAGGGAGAGGAAAACACCGGGGAGCTGTTTTTT.

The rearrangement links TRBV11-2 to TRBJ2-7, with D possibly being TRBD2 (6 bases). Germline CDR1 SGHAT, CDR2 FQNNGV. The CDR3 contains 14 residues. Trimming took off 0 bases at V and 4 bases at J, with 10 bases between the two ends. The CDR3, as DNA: TGTGCCAGCAGCTTAGACGGGAGCGGGTACGAGCAGTACTTC. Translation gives CASSLDGSGYEQYF.

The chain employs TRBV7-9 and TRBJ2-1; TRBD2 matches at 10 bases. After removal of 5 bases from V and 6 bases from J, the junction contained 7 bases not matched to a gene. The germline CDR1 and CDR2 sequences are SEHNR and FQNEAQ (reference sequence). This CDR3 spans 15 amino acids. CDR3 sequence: CASSRLAGVRNEQFF. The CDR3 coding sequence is TGTGCCAGCAGCCGTCTAGCGGGAGTCCGCAATGAGCAGTTCTTC.

The CDR3 region is CASSPGWAREMYGYTF. The CDR3 region has the DNA TGTGCCAGCAGCCCGGGTTGGGCCAGGGAAATGTATGGCTACACCTTC. The chain carries TRBV7-9 and TRBJ1-2; D is perhaps TRBD1 (5 bases). There are 16 residues in the CDR3. Germline V gene lookup returns CDR1 SEHNR and CDR2 FQNEAQ (reference sequence). The germline V and J ends were trimmed by 5 bases and 5 bases, with 21 bases remaining between them.

The CDR3 loop is CASSERQGEGEQYF. For the CDR3, the DNA is TGTGCCAGCAGTGAAAGACAGGGGGAGGGCGAGCAGTACTTC. The V gene is TRBV2, the J gene TRBJ2-7; 9 bases are a match to TRBD1. The V and J ends lost 2 bases and 6 bases, in that order; junction bases with no gene match: 5. Germline lookup yields CDR1 SNHLY and CDR2 FYNNEI. The CDR3 length is 14 residues.